The 18 T cell receptor beta chains below come from one sample, sequenced in a study of cytomegalovirus exposure and HLA in healthy donors. The primer mix had 60 Vbeta and 13 Jbeta primers. Sequencing was performed with immunoSEQ multiplex PCR; in TCRdb, only in-frame clones are kept and a portion is missing. The repertoire holds about 170,000 clones, with about 80% as singletons. Sequencing was carried out using PBMCs. All receptors derive from a man aged 25 to 45 in good health and CMV-seropositive.

The V gene is TRBV7-2, the J gene TRBJ2-5; the match to TRBD2 covers 13 bases. The CDR3 is 16 amino acids. Losses at the gene ends were 5 bases for V and 2 bases for J; bases not matched to a gene: 5. From germline, CDR1 is SGHTA and CDR2 FQGNSA. In nucleotides, the CDR3 is TGTGCCAGCAGCCGTGGGGGACTAGCGGGGCAAGAGACCCAGTACTTC. It is translated as CASSRGGLAGQETQYF. The entire variable domain, with the rest obtained from reference TRBV7-2 and TRBJ2-5, is as follows: GAGVSQSPSNKVTEKGKDVELRCDPISGHTALYWYRQSLGQGLEFLIYFQGNSAPDKSGLPSDRFSAERTGGSVSTLTIQRTQQEDSAVYLCASSRGGLAGQETQYFGPGTRLLVL.

V usage is TRBV7-8 and J usage is TRBJ1-5; TRBD1 matches at 10 bases. The germline V gene has CDR1 SGHVS and CDR2 FQNEAQ. V shed 5 bases, J shed 7 bases, and the junction held 5 bases outside the gene matches. CDR3 size: 14 residues. The CDR3, as DNA: TGTGCCAGCAGCAAAGGGACAGGGGACCAGCCCCAGCATTTT. It encodes CASSKGTGDQPQHF.

J is TRBJ2-1 and V is TRBV5-4, with TRBD1 matching over 8 bases. The J segment lost 4 bases and the V segment lost 4 bases, leaving 4 bases of the junction unmatched. Germline CDR1 and CDR2: SGHNT and YYREEE (reference sequence). The CDR3 covers 14 residues. The CDR3 nucleotides read TGTGCCAGCAGCCAACGGACAGGGTACAATGAGCAGTTCTTC. Translation: CASSQRTGYNEQFF. The variable domain in full, completed from reference TRBV5-4 and TRBJ2-1, reads ETGVTQSPTHLIKTRGQQVTLRCSSQSGHNTVSWYQQALGQGPQFIFQYYREEENGRGNFPPRFSGLQFPNYSSELNVNALELDDSALYLCASSQRTGYNEQFFGPGTRLTVL.

V is TRBV19 and J is TRBJ1-2; the D gene is possibly TRBD1 (6 bases). The CDR3 covers 12 residues. Trimming stripped 7 bases from V and 10 bases from J, with 16 bases between. In germline, CDR1 is LNHDA, CDR2 SQIVND (reference sequence). Written as DNA, the CDR3 is TGTGCCAGTATGGGGGCCCCCGGGGCCTACACCTTC. Encoded protein: CASMGAPGAYTF.

The chain recombines TRBV18 with TRBJ1-2; 10 bases are shared with TRBD1. The CDR3 is made up of 17 amino acids. Germline assignment: CDR1 KGHSH and CDR2 LQKENI. V shed 6 bases and J 3 bases; nucleotides not matched to a gene: 13. The CDR3 DNA reads as TGTGCCAGCTCCCTAGACAGGGGGCGTTCTGAGGACTATGGCTACACCTTC. It is translated as CASSLDRGRSEDYGYTF.

The V and J genes are TRBV5-1 and TRBJ2-3; D gene unclear. V was shortened by 5 bases and J by 3 bases, with 4 bases between the two germline ends. This CDR3 contains 11 residues. CDR1 and CDR2 from the germline V gene are SGHRS and YFSETQ. The CDR3 nucleotides are TGCGCCAGCAGATCGACAGATACGCAGTATTTT. It encodes CASRSTDTQYF.

This clone was picked up a small number of times. V gene TRBV28 combines with J gene TRBJ2-3; maybe TRBD1 (6 bases). The V gene lost 4 bases and the J gene lost 1 base, with 6 bases spanning the gap. The germline CDR1 and CDR2 sequences are MDHEN and SYDVKM. The CDR3 is 13 amino acids. This CDR3 is CASSSGGTDTQYF. The CDR3 DNA reads TGTGCCAGCAGTTCAGGGGGCACAGATACGCAGTATTTT.

The chain has TRBV11-2 and TRBJ1-4; D is possibly TRBD1 (5 bases). Trimming shortened V by 5 bases and J by 7 bases, and 14 bases separated the two germline ends. Germline CDR1 SGHAT, CDR2 FQNNGV. The CDR3 contains 14 residues. The CDR3 nucleotides are TGTGCCAGCAGCCCAGGGAGGTTTTCTGAAAAACTGTTTTTT. Translation gives CASSPGRFSEKLFF.

This clone was counted only a few times. The genes are TRBV5-4 and TRBJ1-4, with D possibly matching TRBD1 (5 bases). The germline V and J ends were trimmed by 1 base and 2 bases, with 9 bases remaining between them. Germline assignment: CDR1 SGHNT and CDR2 YYREEE (reference sequence). CDR3 size: 15 residues. The CDR3 DNA reads as TGTGCCAGCAGCTTGACAGGAGAGACTAATGAAAAACTGTTTTTT. Its translation: CASSLTGETNEKLFF.

The V and J genes are TRBV5-5 and TRBJ1-4; D not resolved. Trimming stripped 4 bases from V and 0 bases from J, with 13 bases between. Germline V gene lookup returns CDR1 SGHKS and CDR2 YYEKEE (reference sequence). There are 16 residues in the CDR3. The CDR3 protein is CASSPDGRATNEKLFF. For the CDR3, the DNA is TGTGCCAGCAGCCCCGATGGGCGGGCAACTAATGAAAAACTGTTTTTT.

The chain recombines TRBV7-9 with TRBJ1-1, with D possibly matching TRBD1 (5 bases). V was pared by 3 bases and J by 3 bases, with 11 bases between. Germline V gives CDR1 SEHNR, CDR2 FQNEAQ (reference sequence). The CDR3 runs to 14 residues. The CDR3 DNA is TGTGCCAGCAGCTTGGGGGGTGGGGACACTGAAGCTTTCTTT. Translating it yields CASSLGGGDTEAFF.

This chain joins TRBV11-2 and TRBJ2-5, with TRBD1 identical over 9 bases. Per germline, CDR1 SGHAT and CDR2 FQNNGV. J lost 4 bases, V lost 3 bases, and 3 bases had no gene match. CDR3 length: 14 amino acids. CDR3 DNA sequence: TGTGCCAGCAGCTTTACAGGGGGCGGAGAGACCCAGTACTTC. Amino acids: CASSFTGGGETQYF. The whole variable domain, filled in from reference TRBV11-2 and TRBJ2-5, reads EAGVAQSPRYKIIEKRQSVAFWCNPISGHATLYWYQQILGQGPKLLIQFQNNGVVDDSQLPKDRFSAERLKGVDSTLKIQPAKLEDSAVYLCASSFTGGGETQYFGPGTRLLVL.

To note about this clone: A read error may produce the germline difference seen at one junction end. V usage is TRBV11-2 and J usage is TRBJ1-2; D possibly corresponds to TRBD1 (6 bases). The length of the CDR3 is 16 residues. Germline CDR1 is SGHAT and CDR2 is FQNNGV. This chain's CDR3 is CASSFSPAGANYGHTF. Here the CDR3 DNA reads TGTGCCAGCAGCTTTTCCCCAGCAGGGGCTAACTATGGCCACACCTTC.

This clone was counted only a few times. This sequence joins TRBV7-9 and TRBJ1-1; TRBD1 matches 8 bases. V gave up 0 bases and J gave up 2 bases; unmatched junction bases: 5. This CDR3 contains 16 residues. CDR1 SEHNR and CDR2 FQNEAQ come from the germline V gene (reference sequence). The CDR3 nucleotides are TGTGCCAGCAGCTTAGCTCCTGGACAGGGAAACACTGAAGCTTTCTTT. This encodes CASSLAPGQGNTEAFF. The full variable domain, with the rest looked up from reference TRBV7-9 and TRBJ1-1, is DTGVSQNPRHKITKRGQNVTFRCDPISEHNRLYWYRQTLGQGPEFLTYFQNEAQLEKSRLLSDRFSAERPKGSFSTLEIQRTEQGDSAMYLCASSLAPGQGNTEAFFGQGTRLTVV.

This clone was counted only a few times. The chain employs TRBV28 and TRBJ2-7, with TRBD2 matching over 11 bases. The CDR3 has 15 amino acids. Germline V gene data show CDR1 as MDHEN and CDR2 as SYDVKM. J was trimmed by 6 bases and V by 1 base; bases with no gene match: 5. The CDR3 region is CASSLSLAGVSEQYF. The DNA for the CDR3 is TGTGCCAGCAGTTTATCACTAGCGGGAGTCAGCGAGCAGTACTTC.

The V call is TRBV2, the J call TRBJ2-3; 7 bases fit TRBD2. The CDR3 loop spans 17 amino acids. Germline-derived CDR1 and CDR2 are SNHLY and FYNNEI. With V trimmed by 8 bases and J by 0 bases, 14 bases remained unmatched. The CDR3 loop is CASGAGGGYSSTDTQYF. CDR3 nucleotides: TGTGCCAGCGGAGCGGGCGGGGGTTACTCTAGCACAGATACGCAGTATTTT.

This clone was observed a few times. The chain carries TRBV6-6 and TRBJ2-7; D is possibly TRBD1 (6 bases). CDR3 length equals 13 residues. Between the trimmed V and J ends, which lost 7 bases and 5 bases, there was a span of 15 bases. The germline CDR1 and CDR2 sequences are MNHNY and SVGAGI (reference sequence). CDR3 sequence reads: CASTKQGYDEQYF. In DNA, the CDR3 is TGTGCCAGCACTAAACAGGGCTACGACGAGCAGTACTTC.

This chain joins TRBV28 and TRBJ2-2, with D maybe TRBD2 (5 bases). V dropped 2 bases and J dropped 1 base, with 11 bases sitting between them. The CDR3 contains 16 residues. Germline CDR1 is MDHEN and CDR2 is SYDVKM. CDR3 coding DNA: TGTGCCAGCAGTTTAAGGCTAGCCGGGAACACCGGGGAGCTGTTTTTT. It encodes CASSLRLAGNTGELFF.